A single sample is the source of the 19 T cell receptor beta chains below, sequenced in a study of shared clonotypes between healthy human individuals. Profiled with immunoSEQ multiplex PCR; TCRdb holds only in-frame clones, not every one. The sample contains some 2.3 million clones, over 90% of which appear only once. Sequencing was done on a sample of naive CD4+ T cells from PBMCs. The subset is: CD45RA+ positively selected. The receptors here all came from a man aged 18 to 29 in good health. Some clones in this sample may be carry-over from other donors' samples.

The V and J genes are TRBV7-9 and TRBJ1-2; the D gene is possibly TRBD1 (5 bases). V shed 7 bases and J shed 8 bases, with 20 bases lying between them. The CDR3 is made up of 14 amino acids. Germline V gives CDR1 SEHNR, CDR2 FQNEAQ (reference sequence). The CDR3 nucleotides read TGTGCCAGCACAGCTCACGGGGCAACGGGGGGCTACACCTTC. This translates into CASTAHGATGGYTF.

The chain carries TRBV19 and TRBJ1-2; 10 nucleotides line up with TRBD1. The junction had 6 bases not matched to a gene; V was cut back by 5 bases and J by 3 bases. This CDR3 contains 15 residues. Germline CDR1 is LNHDA and CDR2 is SQIVND (reference sequence). CDR3 region: CASSLPDRGYYGYTF. The DNA of the CDR3 is TGTGCCAGTAGTTTGCCGGACAGGGGGTACTATGGCTACACCTTC.

As to this clone: Other DNA sequences in the sample encode the same CDR3. The chain uses TRBV28 and TRBJ1-5; D is unresolved. From germline, CDR1 is MDHEN and CDR2 SYDVKM. V gave up 4 bases and J gave up 7 bases, with 8 bases separating them. The CDR3 is 12 residues long. CDR3 residues: CASSSPSQPQHF. For the CDR3, the DNA is TGTGCCAGCAGTTCCCCGAGCCAGCCCCAGCATTTT.

The J gene is TRBJ1-1, the V gene TRBV29-1; D not certain. This CDR3 has 9 residues. The germline V and J ends were trimmed by 4 bases and 8 bases, with 5 bases remaining between them. Germline V gene data show CDR1 as SQVTM and CDR2 as ANQGSEA. The CDR3 sequence is CSVGREAFF. The CDR3 region has the DNA TGCAGCGTTGGGCGAGAAGCTTTCTTT.

This clone came up once. This sequence joins TRBV27 and TRBJ2-7, with 9 bases matching TRBD2. There are 17 residues in the CDR3. In germline, CDR1 is MNHEY, CDR2 SMNVEV (reference sequence). The ends lost 2 bases at V and 7 bases at J; junction bases unmatched: 15. The CDR3 bases are TGTGCCAGCAGTTTACTCCCCCTAGCGGGGAAATGGGAAGAGCAGTACTTC. As protein: CASSLLPLAGKWEEQYF.

J is TRBJ2-5 and V is TRBV29-1, with D perhaps being TRBD1 or TRBD2 (5 bases each). V was trimmed by 4 bases and J by 4 bases, leaving 13 bases between them. Germline CDR1 and CDR2: SQVTM and ANQGSEA. The CDR3 totals 13 residues. The CDR3 sequence: CSVVSRGGETQYF. The CDR3, as DNA: TGCAGCGTTGTGAGTCGGGGCGGAGAGACCCAGTACTTC. Filled out from reference TRBV29-1 and TRBJ2-5, the complete variable domain reads SAVISQKPSRDICQRGTSLTIQCQVDSQVTMMFWYRQQPGQSLTLIATANQGSEATYESGFVIDKFPISRPNLTFSTLTVSNMSPEDSSIYLCSVVSRGGETQYFGPGTRLLVL.

This chain connects TRBV9 to TRBJ2-5; the D is unclear. This CDR3 is 12 amino acids long. Trimming pared 4 bases from V and 5 bases from J, leaving 9 bases between. The germline gives CDR1 SGDLS, CDR2 YYNGEE. CDR3 nucleotide sequence: TGTGCCAGCAGCCCGACCGACGAGACCCAGTACTTC. Translation gives CASSPTDETQYF.

The chain combines TRBV21-1 with TRBJ1-1. TRBV21-1 is marked as a pseudogene. This CDR3 comprises 12 residues. The CDR3, as DNA: TGTGCCAGCAGCAAAGAGAAACTACACGACCTATTT. It yields the protein CASSKEKLHDLF.

V usage is TRBV18 and J usage is TRBJ2-3; possibly TRBD1 for D (5 bases). The CDR3 is 16 residues long. Germline CDR1 and CDR2: KGHSH and LQKENI. The ends were cut back, 0 bases at V and 5 bases at J, with 15 bases in the middle. The CDR3, as DNA: TGTGCCAGCTCACCACCGGCGGCAGGGTTTGGAGATACGCAGTATTTT. Translation gives CASSPPAAGFGDTQYF.

This clone was seen a single time. This chain links TRBV29-1 with TRBJ2-7; TRBD1 matches 7 bases. J lost 1 base, V lost 7 bases, and 10 bases had no gene match. Germline V gene sequence: CDR1 SQVTM, CDR2 ANQGSEA. This CDR3 is 14 amino acids long. CDR3 loop: CSGRQGPASYEQYF. The DNA of the CDR3 is TGCAGCGGCCGACAGGGACCTGCGTCCTACGAGCAGTACTTC.

This chain connects TRBV5-1 to TRBJ1-3, with 9 bases lining up with TRBD1. This CDR3 comprises 15 residues. Trimming cost V 0 bases and J 8 bases; bases outside gene matches: 6. Germline CDR1 and CDR2: SGHRS and YFSETQ. The CDR3 region is CASSLELRTGDTIYF. The DNA of the CDR3 is TGCGCCAGCAGCTTGGAATTAAGGACAGGGGACACCATATATTTT.

The chain recombines TRBV10-1 with TRBJ2-1; D is possibly TRBD2 (5 bases). CDR1 is WNHNN, CDR2 SYGVQD, per germline (reference sequence). Trimming removed 6 bases at V and 2 bases at J, with 14 bases between. This CDR3 region has 15 residues. This CDR3 reads CASRDEIGTYNEQFF. The CDR3 DNA sequence: TGCGCCAGCAGGGACGAAATCGGGACCTACAATGAGCAGTTCTTC.

This clone was seen only a few times. The chain couples TRBV5-5 to TRBJ1-1; 7 bases align to TRBD1. The CDR3 loop spans 14 amino acids. Germline V gene lookup returns CDR1 SGHKS and CDR2 YYEKEE (reference sequence). V was clipped by 4 bases and J by 2 bases; unmatched bases: 5. Here the CDR3 reads CASSVGQFNTEAFF. CDR3 sequence (DNA): TGTGCCAGCAGCGTGGGACAGTTCAACACTGAAGCTTTCTTT.

The gene calls are TRBV6-5 and TRBJ2-7, with 10 bases lining up with TRBD2. Germline V gene data show CDR1 as MNHEY and CDR2 as SVGAGI. The CDR3 has 13 amino acids. The trim removed 5 bases at V and 7 bases at J, leaving 5 bases unmatched. DNA for the CDR3: TGTGCCAGCAGTCCTAGCGGGAGTCAAGAGCAGTACTTC. It specifies CASSPSGSQEQYF.

Concerning this clone itself: One junction end disagrees with the germline gene, perhaps due to a read error. The chain couples TRBV30 to TRBJ1-3; D remains unclear. CDR3 length: 13 amino acids. Germline CDR1 reads GTSNPN; CDR2 reads SVGIG (reference sequence). This chain's CDR3 is CAWGVRASNTIYF. The CDR3 nucleotides are TGTGCCTGGGGTGTTAGGGCTTCAAACACCATATATTTT. Looking up the rest from reference TRBV30 and TRBJ1-3 gives the full variable domain: SQTIHQWPATLVQPVGSPLSLECTVEGTSNPNLYWYRQAAGRGLQLLFYSVGIGQISSEVPQNLSASRPQDRQFILSSKKLLLSDSGFYLCAWGVRASNTIYFGEGSWLTVV.

The V and J genes are TRBV28 and TRBJ2-7; D remains unclear. The length of the CDR3 is 11 residues. CDR1 is MDHEN, CDR2 SYDVKM, per germline. Trimming took off 5 bases at V and 5 bases at J, with 7 bases between the two ends. The CDR3 region has the DNA TGTGCCAGCAGTCTCAGGCACGAGCAGTACTTC. Its translation: CASSLRHEQYF.

The chain recombines TRBV9 with TRBJ1-1, with D possibly being TRBD1 (5 bases). This CDR3 region has 16 residues. The V gene lost 0 bases and the J gene lost 2 bases, with 14 bases spanning the gap. Per the germline V gene, CDR1 is SGDLS and CDR2 is YYNGEE. The chain's CDR3 is CASSVVRGTENTEAFF. In DNA, the CDR3 is TGTGCCAGCAGCGTAGTTCGGGGGACCGAAAACACTGAAGCTTTCTTT.

To note about this clone: The identical CDR3 is also encoded by other nucleotide sequences in the sample. The CDR3 reads CASSEAAETQYF. For the CDR3, the DNA is TGTGCCAGCAGTGAAGCAGCGGAGACCCAGTACTTC. V is TRBV2 and J is TRBJ2-5; D is uncertain. There are 12 residues in the CDR3. Trimming took 0 bases from V and 5 from J, leaving 4 bases between them. CDR1 is SNHLY, CDR2 FYNNEI, per germline.

Regarding this clone: Other DNA sequences in the sample encode the same CDR3. This sequence joins TRBV11-2 and TRBJ2-3; TRBD1 is a possible D gene (6 bases). The CDR3 covers 13 residues. Germline CDR1 SGHAT, CDR2 FQNNGV. V was trimmed by 3 bases and J by 3 bases, leaving 7 bases between them. The CDR3 loop reads CASSFQGTDTQYF. The CDR3, as DNA: TGTGCCAGCAGCTTTCAGGGGACAGATACGCAGTATTTT. Full variable domain (remainder filled in from reference TRBV11-2 and TRBJ2-3): EAGVAQSPRYKIIEKRQSVAFWCNPISGHATLYWYQQILGQGPKLLIQFQNNGVVDDSQLPKDRFSAERLKGVDSTLKIQPAKLEDSAVYLCASSFQGTDTQYFGPGTRLTVL.